The rows below give T cell receptor beta chains drawn from one sample of a study of tumor-infiltrating lymphocytes in primary liver carcinoma. TCRdb reprocessed the multiplex PCR reads with MiXCR, giving one entry per CDR3 protein. The sample has tens of thousands of distinct CDR3 sequences, 72% seen once. Sequences were obtained from liver tumor tissue from sampling region 1. The receptor set was obtained from a man aged 35 to 55 with primary liver carcinoma and hepatitis B virus infection. Each CDR3 is given without its conserved first and last residue. A D gene is named only where the DNA matches it firmly.

d_gene	v_gene	j_gene	CDR3aa
-	TRBV5-4	TRBJ2-5	ASSLDRVDETEN
TRBD2	TRBV29-1	TRBJ2-5	SVGHGLETQY
-	TRBV6-6	TRBJ2-1	ASTSSAEGWEQF
-	TRBV5-1	TRBJ2-5	ASNLSRVRETQY
TRBD1	TRBV29-1	TRBJ2-1	SVAGTGFNVQF
TRBD2	TRBV5-6	TRBJ2-5	ATSLGGSRETQY
TRBD1	TRBV5-1	TRBJ2-7	ASKRGTGTGDYEQY
TRBD2	TRBV6-2/TRBV6-3	TRBJ2-7	ASRAGTSWAYEQY
-	TRBV6-6	TRBJ1-2	ASSYRTASYGYT
-	TRBV4-2	TRBJ2-7	ANSQDTLCEQY
-	TRBV7-9	TRBJ2-3	VSSISREEDTQY
-	TRBV6-5	TRBJ2-7	ASSYRYGGTYEQH
-	TRBV6-5	TRBJ2-5	ASSYRSTKETRY
-	TRBV7-2	TRBJ2-7	ASRPFDISYEQY
-	TRBV6-5	TRBJ2-7	ASSYSSSYEQY
TRBD1	TRBV11-2	TRBJ1-1	ASSRMGGQEFGTEAL
-	TRBV19	TRBJ1-1	ASGQPNTEAF
-	TRBV11-2	TRBJ2-3	ATRKASADTHY
-	TRBV11-2	TRBJ1-4	AGSLQGPLV
-	TRBV7-2	TRBJ2-5	ASSPFRVEETQY
TRBD1	TRBV11-2	TRBJ1-1	ASSQMEGQGFRTEAF
-	TRBV4-2	TRBJ2-5	ASSQEEVQY
TRBD2	TRBV5-4	TRBJ2-1	GSSPSGGLHNEQF
TRBD2	TRBV4-2	TRBJ2-7	ASSQIAGETYEQY
-	TRBV5-5	TRBJ2-2	ASSQDTGGVLF
TRBD1	TRBV5-3	TRBJ2-2	ARSSTGTGTYTGELF
-	TRBV12-3/TRBV12-4	TRBJ2-2	ASSSRHPPGELF
-	TRBV29-1	TRBJ2-3	SVGRADTDTQY
-	TRBV11-2	TRBJ2-3	ASSSTHYTDTQY
-	TRBV6-5	TRBJ2-1	VSSYVEDEQF
TRBD1	TRBV6-6	TRBJ2-3	ASSPRGIDTQY
TRBD2	TRBV6-1	TRBJ2-1	ASNLLAGRGEQF
TRBD2	TRBV7-9	TRBJ2-5	ASRFRDSGMEETQY
TRBD1	TRBV10-3	TRBJ1-4	AISGTGNEKLV
-	TRBV5-1	TRBJ2-3	ASSWGTSTDTRY
-	TRBV6-1	TRBJ2-6	ASTRTAESGANVLT
-	TRBV12-3/TRBV12-4	TRBJ2-3	ASSQGLSTDTLY
-	TRBV10-3	TRBJ2-5	AISESYGQESQY
TRBD2	TRBV20-1	TRBJ2-1	SALVWGEGGNEQF
-	TRBV2	TRBJ2-5	ASATVETRY
-	TRBV5-4	TRBJ2-2	ASSLPGETGELF
TRBD1	TRBV5-5	TRBJ2-7	ASSLTARTGGIYEHY
-	TRBV10-3	TRBJ2-2	AISVGGTANIGKLF
-	TRBV5-4	TRBJ2-1	ASSLRGEGRNEHF
-	TRBV11-2	TRBJ1-1	ASSPPQHGVAESF
-	TRBV6-5	TRBJ2-7	ANSAGSNRLY
-	TRBV10-3	TRBJ2-7	AISGGEQPPCEQY
-	TRBV2	TRBJ2-7	ASAKSYEQY
-	TRBV11-2	TRBJ1-3	ASSHSTGGNTIY
-	TRBV5-1	TRBJ2-3	ASSLGLSTDTQY
TRBD2	TRBV11-1	TRBJ2-3	ANSLGTSTQTDKQY
TRBD1	TRBV6-4	TRBJ2-2	ASSGPGTEYTGELF
TRBD2	TRBV29-1	TRBJ2-3	SVSVAGGPRDTQY
TRBD1	TRBV11-2	TRBJ2-7	AGSSAQGDEQY
TRBD1	TRBV6-1	TRBJ1-1	ASSSSSTGGTEAF
TRBD2	TRBV29-1	TRBJ2-1	SVGLAPPHNAQF
-	TRBV2	TRBJ1-4	VGAGAKVF